A single TCR beta chain is shown here with its context. As yet, its antigen is unknown. V was cut by 4 bases and J by 0 bases, with 10 bases left in between. The CDR3 covers 14 residues. The germline CDR1 and CDR2 sequences are SQVTM and ANQGSEA. These data come from a study of T cell responses to AZD1222 COVID-19 vaccine. Points from the study as a whole: Researchers report vaccine-associated CD4 TCRs spanning spike, with dominance at 160-218 and 743-854. There were mostly white British donors and more females than males, and clonal diversity was possibly underestimated.

Some clones are missing from TCRdb's copy, which holds only in-frame ones; the method was immunoSEQ multiplex PCR. The table includes 120,000 or so clones, approximately 90% detected once. The sample consisted of peripheral blood, taken on day 0 of AZD1222 vaccination. This TCR derives from an adult in good health. V usage is TRBV29-1 and J usage is TRBJ1-5; D not certain. The CDR3 reads CSVVRDNSNQPQHF. The CDR3 DNA follows: TGCAGCGTTGTTCGCGACAATAGCAATCAGCCCCAGCATTTT. Filled out from reference TRBV29-1 and TRBJ1-5, the complete variable domain reads SAVISQKPSRDICQRGTSLTIQCQVDSQVTMMFWYRQQPGQSLTLIATANQGSEATYESGFVIDKFPISRPNLTFSTLTVSNMSPEDSSIYLCSVVRDNSNQPQHFGDGTRLSIL.